Listed here are 10 T cell receptor beta chains from one sample, sequenced in a study of CD8+ T cells in alopecia areata. cDNA reverse transcribed from extracted RNA served as the sequencing template. TCRdb's table, derived via immunoSEQ multiplex PCR, lists solely in-frame clones and lacks some. The table includes around 300,000 clones, around 64% detected once. Sample treatment: oral pan-JAK inhibitor, 5-10 mg twice daily. This specimen was CD4+ T cells sorted from blood, taken around week 54, from a patient treated with tofacitinib. Receptors originate from a human donor with alopecia areata.

The rearrangement uses TRBV6-5 and TRBJ2-7; D is unresolved. The CDR3 loop spans 13 amino acids. CDR1 MNHEY and CDR2 SVGAGI come from the germline V gene. The V and J ends lost 4 bases and 7 bases respectively, with 14 bases between them. The CDR3: CASSLGRVREQYF. In DNA, the CDR3 is TGTGCCAGCAGTTTAGGTAGGGTGAGGGAGCAGTACTTC.

The CDR3 bases are TGTGCCAGCAGCCAAGTACAGAAAGAGACCCAGTACTTC. Protein: CASSQVQKETQYF. The rearrangement links TRBV4-2 to TRBJ2-5; D is unclear. Between the trimmed V and J ends, which lost 1 base and 3 bases, there was a span of 6 bases. CDR1 and CDR2 from the germline V gene are LGHNA and YNFKEQ. There are 13 residues in the CDR3.

The chain combines TRBV27 with TRBJ2-3; 7 nucleotides agree with TRBD2. Trimming took 4 bases from V and 10 from J; bases not matched to a gene: 11. CDR1 and CDR2 (germline): MNHEY, SMNVEV (reference sequence). The CDR3 sequence is 14 residues long. DNA for the CDR3: TGTGCCAGCAGTTCTACCGGGACTACTGCTGCGCAGTATTTT. It is translated as CASSSTGTTAAQYF.

This chain connects TRBV9 to TRBJ2-5; 9 bases line up with TRBD1. The V and J ends lost 0 bases and 1 base, in that order; junction bases with no gene match: 4. Germline assignment: CDR1 SGDLS and CDR2 YYNGEE. The CDR3 covers 16 residues. The DNA for the CDR3 is TGTGCCAGCAGCGTAGGGGACAGGGTCGGCCAAGAGACCCAGTACTTC. Protein product: CASSVGDRVGQETQYF. Using reference TRBV9 and TRBJ2-5 for the parts outside the CDR3, the full variable domain is DSGVTQTPKHLITATGQRVTLRCSPRSGDLSVYWYQQSLDQGLQFLIQYYNGEERAKGNILERFSAQQFPDLHSELNLSSLELGDSALYFCASSVGDRVGQETQYFGPGTRLLVL.

The chain carries TRBV9 and TRBJ2-3, with D perhaps matching TRBD1 (6 bases). V was clipped by 4 bases and J by 1 base, with 10 bases between them. The CDR3 is 14 amino acids. Germline V CDR1 and CDR2: SGDLS, YYNGEE. CDR3 protein: CASSLRTGTDTQYF. CDR3 nucleotide sequence: TGTGCCAGCAGCCTTCGGACAGGCACAGATACGCAGTATTTT.

The sample holds a few counts of this clone. The chain carries TRBV2 and TRBJ2-7; tentatively, D is TRBD2 (5 bases). Germline V CDR1 and CDR2: SNHLY, FYNNEI. The CDR3 has 11 amino acids. V was pared by 8 bases and J by 3 bases, with 8 bases between. The CDR3 coding sequence is TGTGCCAGCGGCCGGGGCTACGAGCAGTACTTC. Amino acids: CASGRGYEQYF. The complete variable domain, with remaining parts taken from reference TRBV2 and TRBJ2-7, reads EPEVTQTPSHQVTQMGQEVILRCVPISNHLYFYWYRQILGQKVEFLVSFYNNEISEKSEIFDDQFSVERPDGSNFTLKIRSTKLEDSAMYFCASGRGYEQYFGPGTRLTVT.

This clone was found a few times. This chain uses TRBV29-1 with TRBJ1-1; 7 bases line up with TRBD1. CDR1 and CDR2 (germline): SQVTM, ANQGSEA. This CDR3 has 13 residues. V gave up 3 bases and J gave up 1 base; unmatched junction bases: 2. The CDR3 is CSVEAGGNTEAFF. In nucleotides, the CDR3 is TGCAGCGTTGAGGCAGGGGGGAACACTGAAGCTTTCTTT.

This chain connects TRBV29-1 to TRBJ2-5; D not resolved. Germline CDR1 reads SQVTM; CDR2 reads ANQGSEA. V lost 5 bases and J lost 5, with 15 bases in between. The CDR3 sequence is 13 residues long. CDR3 nucleotides: TGCAGCGTTACCACTGGACCCTCGGAGACCCAGTACTTC. Its protein is CSVTTGPSETQYF.

V is TRBV9 and J is TRBJ2-3; D is perhaps TRBD2 (5 bases). Germline CDR1 SGDLS, CDR2 YYNGEE. Trimming left V 3 bases short and J 3 bases short, with 11 bases between. The CDR3 consists of 14 residues. The CDR3 nucleotides are TGTGCCAGCAGCGCCTGGAGGACGACAGATACGCAGTATTTT. Protein: CASSAWRTTDTQYF.

The table lists this clone with a count of one. The chain links TRBV5-1 to TRBJ2-7; the match to TRBD1 covers 8 bases. The CDR3 has 14 residues. Trimming removed 2 bases from V and 1 base from J; junction bases left unmatched: 2. In germline, CDR1 is SGHRS, CDR2 YFSETQ. The chain's CDR3 is CASSFRTGSYEQYF. The CDR3 coding sequence is TGCGCCAGCAGCTTCCGGACAGGGTCCTACGAGCAGTACTTC.